Listed below are T cell receptor beta chains from one sample, sequenced in a study of cytomegalovirus exposure and HLA in healthy donors. Method: immunoSEQ multiplex PCR; TCRdb's copy keeps in-frame clones and lacks some. The data contain about 250,000 clones, approximately 87% of them singletons. Sequenced input: PBMCs. The receptors derive from a man younger than 35 in good health and CMV-seronegative. Both conserved end residues are part of each CDR3. The D gene is left open where the match is weak.

v_call	d_call	j_call	cdr3_aa
TRBV27	.	TRBJ2-7	CASKSFGEAYEQYF
TRBV6-1	TRBD2	TRBJ2-1	CASSGLAGVGNEQFF
TRBV2	.	TRBJ2-1	CAPSLGSGIYNEQFF
TRBV10-2	.	TRBJ1-4	CASKWARNNEKLFF
TRBV7-9	TRBD2	TRBJ2-2	CASSKGLAGENTGELFF
TRBV10-2	.	TRBJ2-7	CASSDNSRYEQYF
TRBV9	.	TRBJ2-5	CASSETPRSETQYF
TRBV9	.	TRBJ1-1	CASSAHGGNTEAFF
TRBV27	.	TRBJ2-2	CASSTSFDGELFF
TRBV7-9	TRBD1	TRBJ2-5	CASSSVTGLETQYF
TRBV7-3	TRBD2	TRBJ2-5	CASSSSGSETQYF
TRBV29-1	TRBD2	TRBJ2-7	CSVRLAGEGHSYEQYF
TRBV5-1	.	TRBJ1-2	CASRLTGSNNRVGYTF
TRBV7-8	TRBD2	TRBJ2-7	CASSQSRREGREQYF
TRBV7-6	.	TRBJ1-1	CASSPRTELNTEAFF
TRBV19	.	TRBJ2-1	CASSGSASSYNEQFF
TRBV7-9	TRBD2	TRBJ2-7	CASSSDGGGRISYEQYF
TRBV5-1	TRBD1	TRBJ2-5	CASSIDRGETQYF
TRBV11-2	.	TRBJ1-1	CASSVTMGTEAFF
TRBV6-5	TRBD1	TRBJ1-6	CASTPTGLGSPLHF
TRBV19	.	TRBJ2-1	CASSTNGEQFF
TRBV6-5	.	TRBJ2-1	CASSHLGGPDEQFF
TRBV29-1	TRBD1	TRBJ2-7	CSVELHRGPGEQYF
TRBV29-1	TRBD1	TRBJ1-1	CSVGDSYTEAFF
TRBV7-8	.	TRBJ2-7	CASSLRAGSPEQYF
TRBV5-1	.	TRBJ2-3	CASSLGEDTQYF
TRBV29-1	.	TRBJ2-2	CSVEWPAGDTGELFF
TRBV10-2	.	TRBJ2-7	CASSEGRGLSYEQYF